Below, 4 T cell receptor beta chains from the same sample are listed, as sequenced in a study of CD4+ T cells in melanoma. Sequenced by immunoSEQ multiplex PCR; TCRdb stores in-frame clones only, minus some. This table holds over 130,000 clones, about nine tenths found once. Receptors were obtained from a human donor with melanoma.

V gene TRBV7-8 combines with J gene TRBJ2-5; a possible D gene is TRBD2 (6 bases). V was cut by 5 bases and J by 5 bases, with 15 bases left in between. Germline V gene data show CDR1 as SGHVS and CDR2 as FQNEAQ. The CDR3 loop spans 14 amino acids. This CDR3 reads CASSENYAGETQYF. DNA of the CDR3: TGTGCCAGCAGCGAAAACTACGCGGGGGAGACCCAGTACTTC. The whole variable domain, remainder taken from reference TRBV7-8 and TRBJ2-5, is GAGVSQSPRYKVAKRGQDVALRCDPISGHVSLFWYQQALGQGPEFLTYFQNEAQLDKSGLPSDRFFAERPEGSVSTLKIQRTQQEDSAVYLCASSENYAGETQYFGPGTRLLVL.

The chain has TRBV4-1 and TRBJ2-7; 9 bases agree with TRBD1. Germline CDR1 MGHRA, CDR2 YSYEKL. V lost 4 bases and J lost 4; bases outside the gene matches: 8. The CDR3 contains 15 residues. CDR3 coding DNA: TGCGCCAGCAGCCCGGGACAGGACAGGGGATACGAGCAGTACTTC. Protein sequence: CASSPGQDRGYEQYF.

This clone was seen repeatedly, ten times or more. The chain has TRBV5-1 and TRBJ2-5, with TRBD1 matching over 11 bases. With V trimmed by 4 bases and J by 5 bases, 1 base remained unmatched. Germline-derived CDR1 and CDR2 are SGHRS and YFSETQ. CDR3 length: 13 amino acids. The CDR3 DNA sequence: TGCGCCAGCAGCCGGGACAGGGGGGAGACCCAGTACTTC. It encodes CASSRDRGETQYF.

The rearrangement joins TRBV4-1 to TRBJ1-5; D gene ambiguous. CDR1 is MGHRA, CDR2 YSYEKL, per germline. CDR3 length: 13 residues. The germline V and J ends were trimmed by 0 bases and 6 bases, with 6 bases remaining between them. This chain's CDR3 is CASSQEMGQPQHF. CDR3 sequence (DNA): TGCGCCAGCAGCCAAGAAATGGGTCAGCCCCAGCATTTT.